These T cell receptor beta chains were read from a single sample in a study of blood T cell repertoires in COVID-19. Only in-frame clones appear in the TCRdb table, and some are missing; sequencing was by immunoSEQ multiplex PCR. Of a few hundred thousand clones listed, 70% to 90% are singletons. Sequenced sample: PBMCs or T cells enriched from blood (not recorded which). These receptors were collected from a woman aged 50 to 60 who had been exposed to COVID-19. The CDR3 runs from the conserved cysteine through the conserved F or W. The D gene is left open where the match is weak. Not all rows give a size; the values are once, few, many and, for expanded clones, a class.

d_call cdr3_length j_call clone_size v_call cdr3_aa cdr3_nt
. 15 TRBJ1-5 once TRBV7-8 CASSLGAGENQPQHF TGTGCCAGCAGCTTAGGTGCAGGGGAAAATCAGCCCCAGCATTTT
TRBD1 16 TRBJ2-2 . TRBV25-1 CASSPRTGANTGELFF TGTGCCAGCAGTCCTCGGACAGGGGCGAACACCGGGGAGCTGTTTTTT
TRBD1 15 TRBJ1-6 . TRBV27 CASSLTGTGHSPLHF TGTGCCAGCAGTTTAACCGGGACAGGGCACTCACCCCTCCACTTT
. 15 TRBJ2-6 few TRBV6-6 CASSQSRSGANVLTF TGTGCCAGCAGTCAATCTAGATCTGGGGCCAACGTCCTGACTTTC
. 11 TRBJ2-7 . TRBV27 CASRSEGEQYF TGTGCCAGCAGAAGCGAGGGCGAGCAGTACTTC
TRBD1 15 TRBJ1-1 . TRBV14 CASSRRTGVNTEAFF TGTGCCAGCAGCAGGAGGACAGGGGTGAACACTGAAGCTTTCTTT
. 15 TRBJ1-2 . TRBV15 CATSRERQGSDGYTF TGTGCCACCAGCAGAGAAAGGCAGGGATCGGATGGCTACACCTTC
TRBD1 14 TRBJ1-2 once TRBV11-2 CASSAGQESYGYTF TGTGCCAGCAGCGCGGGACAGGAAAGCTATGGCTACACCTTC
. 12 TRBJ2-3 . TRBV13 CASGTARGTQYF TGTGCCAGCGGCACGGCCCGGGGTACGCAGTATTTT
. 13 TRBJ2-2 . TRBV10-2 CASERPNTGELFF TGCGCCAGCGAGCGGCCCAACACCGGGGAGCTGTTTTTT
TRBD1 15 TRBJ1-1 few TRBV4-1 CASSRLQGMNTEAFF TGCGCCAGCAGCCGCCTACAGGGGATGAACACTGAAGCTTTCTTT
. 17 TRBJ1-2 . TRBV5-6 CASRDAGHYQLAHGYTF TGTGCCAGCAGGGATGCAGGGCATTACCAACTAGCGCATGGCTACACCTTC
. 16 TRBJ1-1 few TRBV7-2 CASSLVTGSTYTEAFF TGTGCCAGCAGCTTAGTGACAGGCAGTACATACACTGAAGCTTTCTTT
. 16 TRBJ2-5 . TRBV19 CASSPSTRGLKNAQYF TGTGCCAGTAGTCCATCTACGAGAGGGCTTAAAAATGCCCAGTACTTC
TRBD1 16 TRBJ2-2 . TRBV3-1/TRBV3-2 CASSLRDRPFTGELFF TGTGCCAGCAGCCTCCGGGACAGGCCTTTCACCGGGGAGCTGTTTTTT
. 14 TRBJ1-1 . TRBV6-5 CASSFRGVWAEAFF TGTGCCAGCAGTTTCAGGGGTGTCTGGGCTGAAGCTTTCTTT
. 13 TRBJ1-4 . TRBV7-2 CASSLAGSEKLFF TGTGCCAGCAGCTTAGCAGGGAGTGAAAAACTGTTTTTT
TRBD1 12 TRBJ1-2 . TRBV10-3 CAITGQGVGYTF TGTGCCATCACAGGACAGGGGGTTGGCTACACCTTC
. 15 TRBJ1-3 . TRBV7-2 CASSTQGLGGNTIYF TGTGCCAGCAGCACCCAGGGTCTGGGAGGAAACACCATATATTTT
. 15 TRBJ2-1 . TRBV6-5 CASSYSPVSVNEQFF TGTGCCAGCAGTTACTCCCCGGTTAGTGTGAATGAGCAGTTCTTC
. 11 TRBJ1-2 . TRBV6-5 CASTTGLGYTF TGTGCCAGCACAACAGGATTAGGCTACACCTTC
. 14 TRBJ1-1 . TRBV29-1 CSVLGRGKFAEAFF TGCAGCGTTCTCGGTAGAGGGAAGTTCGCTGAAGCTTTCTTT
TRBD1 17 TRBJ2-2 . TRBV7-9 CASSSTFRGQSTGELFF TGTGCCAGCAGCTCAACGTTCAGGGGGCAGAGTACCGGGGAGCTGTTTTTT
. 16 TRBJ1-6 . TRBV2 CASRDRLSSYNSPLHF TGTGCCAGCAGGGACAGACTAAGCTCCTATAATTCACCCCTCCACTTT
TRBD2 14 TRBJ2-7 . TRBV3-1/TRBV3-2 CASSWRGASYEQYF TGTGCCAGCAGCTGGCGGGGGGCCTCCTACGAGCAGTACTTC
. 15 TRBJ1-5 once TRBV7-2 CASSYMWGGDQPQHF TGTGCCAGCAGCTATATGTGGGGGGGAGATCAGCCCCAGCATTTT
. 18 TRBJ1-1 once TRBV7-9 CASSLKYMGTGGGTEAFF TGTGCCAGCAGCTTAAAATATATGGGGACCGGAGGAGGGACTGAAGCTTTCTTT
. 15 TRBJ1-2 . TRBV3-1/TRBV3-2 CASSQASQGSYGYTF TGTGCCAGCAGCCAAGCCTCACAGGGTTCCTATGGCTACACCTTC
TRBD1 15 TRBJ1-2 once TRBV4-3 CASSPTGTANYGYTF TGCGCCAGCAGCCCCACCGGGACAGCTAACTATGGCTACACCTTC
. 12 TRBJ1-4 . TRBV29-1 CSVGGAKEKLFF TGCAGCGTGGGGGGGGCGAAAGAAAAACTGTTTTTT
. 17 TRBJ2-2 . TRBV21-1 CATLYPGAGGDTGELFF TGTGCCACCCTCTACCCGGGAGCGGGGGGCGACACCGGGGAGCTGTTTTTT
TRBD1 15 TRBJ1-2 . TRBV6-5 CASSPLGAGQGEHTF TGTGCCAGCAGTCCTCTAGGGGCCGGACAGGGAGAACACACCTTC
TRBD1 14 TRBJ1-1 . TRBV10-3 CAISGTGSNTEAFF TGTGCCATCAGTGGGACAGGGTCGAACACTGAAGCTTTCTTT
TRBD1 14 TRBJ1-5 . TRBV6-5 CASSSGQRNQPQHF TGTGCCAGCAGTTCGGGACAGCGCAATCAGCCCCAGCATTTT
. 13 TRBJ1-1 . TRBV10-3 CAISAVGATEAFF TGTGCCATCAGTGCCGTGGGGGCCACTGAAGCTTTCTTT
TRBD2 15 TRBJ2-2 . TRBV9 CASARGSGGYGELFF TGTGCCAGTGCAAGAGGTAGCGGGGGTTACGGGGAGCTGTTTTTT
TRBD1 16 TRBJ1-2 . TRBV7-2 CASSRDRPTGREGYTF TGTGCCAGCAGCCGGGACAGGCCCACAGGACGGGAGGGCTACACCTTC
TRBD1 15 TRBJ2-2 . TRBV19 CATERGTGATGELFF TGTGCCACCGAAAGGGGGACAGGGGCCACCGGGGAGCTGTTTTTT
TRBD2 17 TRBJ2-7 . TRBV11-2 CASSLDEGGSGPYEQYF TGTGCCAGCAGCTTAGATGAGGGAGGTAGCGGGCCCTACGAGCAGTACTTC
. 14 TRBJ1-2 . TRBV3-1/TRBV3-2 CASSPRVGLSGYTF TGTGCCAGCAGCCCGCGGGTGGGTTTGAGCGGCTACACCTTC
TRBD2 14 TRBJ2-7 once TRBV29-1 CSVDGLAGVYEQYF TGCAGCGTTGATGGACTAGCGGGGGTCTACGAGCAGTACTTC
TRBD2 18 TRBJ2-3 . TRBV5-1 CASSSALPSGGATDTQYF TGCGCCAGCAGCTCAGCTCTCCCTAGCGGGGGGGCCACAGATACGCAGTATTTT
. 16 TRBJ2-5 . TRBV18 CASSPLGQSIWETQYF TGTGCCAGCTCACCACTTGGACAGTCTATTTGGGAGACCCAGTACTTC
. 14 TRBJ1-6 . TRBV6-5 CASSYLRGDSPLHF TGTGCCAGCAGTTACCTCAGAGGAGATTCACCCCTCCACTTT
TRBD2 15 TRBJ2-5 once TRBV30 CAWSRGTGGRKTQYF TGTGCCTGGAGCCGTGGGACGGGGGGAAGGAAGACCCAGTACTTC
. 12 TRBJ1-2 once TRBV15 CATSRDPGRYTF TGTGCCACCAGCAGAGACCCCGGTCGCTACACCTTC
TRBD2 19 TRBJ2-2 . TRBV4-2 CASSQFPPGSGGAAGELFF TGTGCCAGCAGCCAATTCCCCCCTGGTAGCGGGGGGGCGGCCGGGGAGCTGTTTTTT
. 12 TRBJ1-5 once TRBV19 CASRGINQPQHF TGTGCCAGCAGGGGCATCAATCAGCCCCAGCATTTT
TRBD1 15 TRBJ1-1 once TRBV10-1 CASSDRDRGPTEAFF TGCGCCAGCAGCGACCGGGACAGGGGGCCCACTGAAGCTTTCTTT
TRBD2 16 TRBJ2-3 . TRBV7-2 CASSVNSGGATDTQYF TGTGCCAGCAGCGTCAATAGCGGGGGAGCCACAGATACGCAGTATTTT
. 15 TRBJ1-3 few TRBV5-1 CASSLTLGVSNTIYF TGCGCCAGCAGCTTGACGTTGGGCGTCTCGAACACCATATATTTT
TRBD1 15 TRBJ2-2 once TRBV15 CATSRPTGGFGELFF TGTGCCACCAGCAGACCGACAGGGGGCTTCGGGGAGCTGTTTTTT
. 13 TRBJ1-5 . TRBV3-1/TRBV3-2 CASSQRSNQPQHF TGTGCCAGCAGCCAGAGAAGCAATCAGCCCCAGCATTTT
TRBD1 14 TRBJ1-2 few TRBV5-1 CASSSGQANYGYTF TGCGCCAGCAGTTCAGGACAGGCGAACTATGGCTACACCTTC
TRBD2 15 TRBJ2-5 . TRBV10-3 CAISEPLAGSGAQYF TGTGCCATCAGTGAACCCCTAGCGGGGTCGGGGGCCCAGTACTTC